The 15 T cell receptor beta chains below were found in one sample sequenced in a study of blood T cell repertoires in COVID-19. Sequenced by immunoSEQ multiplex PCR; TCRdb stores in-frame clones only, minus some. The table has some 300,000 clones, approximately 89% seen once; the top ten hold roughly 10%. The sample was PBMCs or T cells enriched from blood (not recorded which). The source of these receptors is a woman younger than 45 who had recovered from COVID-19.

V gene TRBV5-5 combines with J gene TRBJ2-7, with D possibly matching TRBD2 (6 bases). Per the germline V gene, CDR1 is SGHKS and CDR2 is YYEKEE (reference sequence). This CDR3 spans 15 amino acids. Trimming removed 0 bases from V and 1 base from J, with 11 bases in between. The CDR3 DNA is TGTGCCAGCAGCTTGGCGGGGGTTACGTCCTACGAGCAGTACTTC. Translating it yields CASSLAGVTSYEQYF.

This rearrangement joins TRBV4-1 to TRBJ2-1, with 9 nucleotides matching TRBD2. The CDR3 runs 17 residues. V was clipped by 1 base and J by 2 bases; unmatched bases: 6. Looked up from germline, CDR1 is MGHRA and CDR2 is YSYEKL. Here the CDR3 reads CASSQGLREGTYNEQFF. The CDR3 nucleotides are TGCGCCAGCAGCCAAGGCTTGCGGGAGGGGACCTACAATGAGCAGTTCTTC.

CDR3 nucleotides: TGCGCCAGCACAGGGGGCGTTCTCCAAGAGACCCAGTACTTC. Translating gives CASTGGVLQETQYF. The chain carries TRBV5-1 and TRBJ2-5; TRBD1 agrees at 8 bases. Germline values: CDR1 SGHRS, CDR2 YFSETQ. The trim removed 6 bases at V and 1 base at J, leaving 5 bases unmatched. The CDR3 contains 14 residues.

A remark on this clone: One end of the junction does not line up with germline, which may come from a read error. The chain joins TRBV28 to TRBJ2-7; 14 bases match TRBD2. The CDR3 contains 15 residues. CDR1 and CDR2 (germline): MDHEN, SYDVKM. CDR3 sequence: CASSFRGLAGEFGDF. CDR3 DNA: TGTGCCAGCAGTTTCAGGGGACTAGCGGGGGAATTTGGAGACTTC.

This chain uses TRBV28 with TRBJ2-4; maybe TRBD2 (6 bases). Germline V gene lookup returns CDR1 MDHEN and CDR2 SYDVKM. This CDR3 is built from 14 residues. V lost 6 bases, J lost 7 bases, and 16 bases lay in between. Here the CDR3 DNA reads TGTGCCAGCAGCCAACGGACTATCTGGAACATTCAGTACTTC. Its protein is CASSQRTIWNIQYF.

The chain links TRBV6-5 to TRBJ2-7; D might be TRBD2 (6 bases). Per the germline V gene, CDR1 is MNHEY and CDR2 is SVGAGI. The CDR3 extends over 15 amino acids. The V end lost 3 bases, the J end lost 1 base, and 13 bases lay between the germline ends. The DNA of the CDR3 is TGTGCCAGCAGTTATTTAACGGGAGAGTCCTACGAGCAGTACTTC. It translates to CASSYLTGESYEQYF.

The CDR3 bases are TGTGCCAGCTCACCACAGCAGGGCTCTAATGAAAAACTGTTTTTT. This codes for CASSPQQGSNEKLFF. The genes are TRBV18 and TRBJ1-4, with D possibly matching TRBD1 (5 bases). Germline V gene sequence: CDR1 KGHSH, CDR2 LQKENI. Trimming cost V 1 base and J 3 bases, with 9 bases left between them. This CDR3 comprises 15 residues.

V gene TRBV18 combines with J gene TRBJ2-2, with a tentative D call TRBD1 (5 bases). From germline, CDR1 is KGHSH and CDR2 LQKENI. Between the trimmed V and J ends, which lost 6 bases and 1 base, there was a span of 12 bases. The CDR3 has 15 residues. The CDR3 loop is CASSQGFRNTGELFF. CDR3 coding DNA: TGTGCCAGCTCCCAGGGTTTCCGGAACACCGGGGAGCTGTTTTTT.

This chain uses TRBV28 with TRBJ2-3; D perhaps matches TRBD2 (5 bases). The CDR3 is 15 amino acids. V was pared by 9 bases and J by 0 bases, with 16 bases between. Germline V gene data show CDR1 as MDHEN and CDR2 as SYDVKM. The CDR3 loop reads CASWPHSGSTDTQYF. For the CDR3, the DNA is TGTGCCAGTTGGCCCCACAGCGGTAGCACAGATACGCAGTATTTT. Using reference TRBV28 and TRBJ2-3 for the parts outside the CDR3, the full variable domain is DVKVTQSSRYLVKRTGEKVFLECVQDMDHENMFWYRQDPGLGLRLIYFSYDVKMKEKGDIPEGYSVSREKKERFSLILESASTNQTSMYLCASWPHSGSTDTQYFGPGTRLTVL.

The chain joins TRBV7-2 to TRBJ1-2; TRBD1 matches at 8 bases. Germline V CDR1 and CDR2: SGHTA, FQGNSA. The CDR3 is made up of 16 amino acids. V was clipped by 1 base and J by 2 bases; unmatched bases: 6. CDR3 bases: TGTGCCAGCAGCTTAGGAGGGACAGGCTCGAACTATGGCTACACCTTC. As protein: CASSLGGTGSNYGYTF.

The V and J genes are TRBV30 and TRBJ2-7; weak D call: TRBD2 (6 bases). The CDR3 contains 13 residues. Trimming took off 1 base at V and 1 base at J, with 8 bases between the two ends. Germline loops: CDR1 GTSNPN, CDR2 SVGIG (reference sequence). In DNA form, the CDR3 reads TGTGCCTGGAGTGGGGACTGGTCCTACGAGCAGTACTTC. This gives the protein CAWSGDWSYEQYF.

This clone was seen many times. The gene calls are TRBV25-1 and TRBJ1-6; no clear D. V was cut by 3 bases and J by 7 bases, with 10 bases left in between. CDR1 and CDR2 from the germline V gene are MGHDK and SYGVNS. The CDR3 sequence is 14 residues long. The CDR3 region has the DNA TGTGCCAGCAGTGATGGCGGATTCAATTCACCCCTCCACTTT. Translated: CASSDGGFNSPLHF.

This clone occurred many times. V is TRBV6-1 and J is TRBJ1-2, with D unclear. The V and J ends lost 1 base and 0 bases respectively, with 3 bases between them. The CDR3 runs to 13 residues. Germline CDR1 is MNHNS and CDR2 is SASEGT. The CDR3 DNA follows: TGTGCCAGCAGTGAAGACACTAACTATGGCTACACCTTC. Protein sequence: CASSEDTNYGYTF.

The genes are TRBV27 and TRBJ1-1, with 7 nucleotides matching TRBD1. The CDR3 contains 16 residues. The V gene's germline CDR1 is MNHEY and CDR2 SMNVEV (reference sequence). Germline trimming cut 3 bases from V and 0 bases from J; bases unmatched to any gene: 7. The CDR3 protein is CASSFYRGLLNTEAFF. The CDR3 coding sequence is TGTGCCAGCAGTTTCTACAGGGGCCTACTGAACACTGAAGCTTTCTTT.

V usage is TRBV5-8 and J usage is TRBJ1-1; the D is unclear. This CDR3 has 13 residues. CDR1 is SGHTS, CDR2 YDEGEE, per germline. Trimming removed 2 bases at V and 13 bases at J, with 18 bases between. This CDR3 reads CASSFQSTGRGFF. CDR3 nucleotide sequence: TGTGCCAGCAGCTTCCAATCAACTGGAAGAGGTTTCTTT.